These T cell receptor beta chains were read from a single sample in a study of control samples from healthy donors and cancer patients. The protocol was immunoSEQ multiplex PCR, while the TCRdb copy is restricted to in-frame clones and leaves out a portion. This table holds about 82,000 clones, just under 95% found once. Sequenced input: blood. These receptors came from a woman between 18 and 29 years old in good health. Each CDR3 is given with its conserved first and last residue. Each record gives: CDR3 DNA, CDR3 protein, J gene, D gene, V gene, clone size. The D gene is left open where the match is weak. Where a row states a size, it is once, few, many or the class of an expanded clone; other rows omit it.

TGCAGTGCTAGTACTGGGACAGGTAGTTCACCCCTCCACTTT	CSASTGTGSSPLHF	TRBJ1-6	TRBD1	TRBV20-1	.
TGTGCCAGTAGTATGACCTCCAGCTCCTACGAGCAGTACTTC	CASSMTSSSYEQYF	TRBJ2-7	.	TRBV19	.
TGTGCCAGCAGTCCCGGGACAGGGGGCCGGATCGACACTGAAGCTTTCTTT	CASSPGTGGRIDTEAFF	TRBJ1-1	TRBD1	TRBV28	once
TGTGCCAGCAGCTTATGGGTGTCGGGAGGCCCCGGGGAGCTGTTTTTT	CASSLWVSGGPGELFF	TRBJ2-2	TRBD2	TRBV7-3	.
TGTGCCAGCAGTACAGGGGCGTCTAGCGGCTACACCTTC	CASSTGASSGYTF	TRBJ1-2	TRBD1	TRBV28	.
TGTGCCATCAGTGACGTGGGTAGCGGGAGGGGGAATGAGCAGTTCTTC	CAISDVGSGRGNEQFF	TRBJ2-1	TRBD2	TRBV10-3	.
TGTGCCAGTAGTATAGTCGGCGAGGGGAACACTGAAGCTTTCTTT	CASSIVGEGNTEAFF	TRBJ1-1	.	TRBV19	.
TGTGCCAGCAGTTGGGGTGAGACCCAGTACTTC	CASSWGETQYF	TRBJ2-5	.	TRBV6-5	.
TGTGCCAGCAGCGTAGCGGGGGGTTTGAACACTGAAGCTTTCTTT	CASSVAGGLNTEAFF	TRBJ1-1	.	TRBV9	.
TGTGCCAGCTCGCCGGGGGCAGAAGAAAACTACGAGCAGTACTTC	CASSPGAEENYEQYF	TRBJ2-7	.	TRBV18	once
TGTGCCAGCAGCCAAGCATCGCTCGGCGGTAAGACCCAGTACTTC	CASSQASLGGKTQYF	TRBJ2-5	.	TRBV3-1/TRBV3-2	.
TGTGCCAGCAGTCACGGGACTAGCGGGTTGGAGACCCAGTACTTC	CASSHGTSGLETQYF	TRBJ2-5	TRBD2	TRBV27	.
TGTGCCAGCAGCTCAAGGAGGTTAGCGGGAGGGCACGCAGATACGCAGTATTTT	CASSSRRLAGGHADTQYF	TRBJ2-3	TRBD2	TRBV7-9	.
TGTGCCAGCAGCCCCGGACTAGCTTTTCATGAGCAGTTCTTC	CASSPGLAFHEQFF	TRBJ2-1	TRBD2	TRBV7-9	.
TGTGCCAGCAGCGTAGGGGGGCGGGGGTACGAGCAGTACTTC	CASSVGGRGYEQYF	TRBJ2-7	.	TRBV9	once
TGTGCCAGTAGTATACCCCGGCGCTCTGGAAACACCATATATTTT	CASSIPRRSGNTIYF	TRBJ1-3	.	TRBV19	.
TGTGCCAGCTCACCACAGGGGAAGAACTATGGCTACACCTTC	CASSPQGKNYGYTF	TRBJ1-2	.	TRBV18	.
TGTGCCAGCATACGTATGGGCACCGGGGAGCTGTTTTTT	CASIRMGTGELFF	TRBJ2-2	.	TRBV5-4	.
TGTGCCAGCAGCTTATCCTGGGCAGGGGGCTCCCTCGATTCACCCCTCCACTTT	CASSLSWAGGSLDSPLHF	TRBJ1-6	TRBD1	TRBV7-2	.
TGTGCCAGCAGCGTAGACGATAGCATCTACAATGAGCAGTTCTTC	CASSVDDSIYNEQFF	TRBJ2-1	.	TRBV9	.
TGTGCCAGCAGCTTTAGGTCCGGAAACATTCAGTACTTC	CASSFRSGNIQYF	TRBJ2-4	.	TRBV5-4	.
TGCAGTGCTAGTACACAGAGCAGTATTCAGTACGAGCAGTACTTC	CSASTQSSIQYEQYF	TRBJ2-7	.	TRBV20-1	.
TGTGCCAGCACCACCCCCAGGGGCCCTCCCTCTAACTATGGCTACACCTTC	CASTTPRGPPSNYGYTF	TRBJ1-2	.	TRBV28	once
TGCGCCAGCAGCCAAGAGGTGCAGGCCACAGATGGACAGTTCTTC	CASSQEVQATDGQFF	TRBJ2-1	.	TRBV4-1	.
TGTGCCAGTAGTATAGTCGGCAGGGTCTACGAGCAGTACTTC	CASSIVGRVYEQYF	TRBJ2-7	.	TRBV19	.
TGTGCCAGCAGCTCCCGTTCGCTAGCGGGAGGGCCTTTAAGCTCCTACGAGCAGTACTTC	CASSSRSLAGGPLSSYEQYF	TRBJ2-7	.	TRBV12-1	.
TGTGCCAGCAGTGAATTCCGAAAGACTAGCGGGACCGGGGAGCTGTTTTTT	CASSEFRKTSGTGELFF	TRBJ2-2	TRBD2	TRBV25-1	.
TGTGCCACCCCAAGAGGGAGGATCGCCGGGGAGCTGTTTTTT	CATPRGRIAGELFF	TRBJ2-2	.	TRBV24-1	.
TGTGCCAGCAGCGGGTACAATGAGCAGTTCTTC	CASSGYNEQFF	TRBJ2-1	.	TRBV7-9	.
TGTGCCAGTAGAGGTTCAGGGGGTGAGTACGAGCAGTACTTC	CASRGSGGEYEQYF	TRBJ2-7	TRBD1	TRBV19	.
TGTGCCAGTAAATTTGTCGGGGCCGGGGATACGCAGTATTTT	CASKFVGAGDTQYF	TRBJ2-3	.	TRBV19	.
TGTGCCAGCAGCTTAGAGAGGAATCAGCCCCAGCATTTT	CASSLERNQPQHF	TRBJ1-5	.	TRBV7-9	.
TGTGCCAGCAGCCAAGCACAGGGGGTAGGTGAAAAACTGTTTTTT	CASSQAQGVGEKLFF	TRBJ1-4	TRBD1	TRBV4-2	.
TGTGCCAGCAGCTCCGGGGTAGCGGGAGCCACCCAAGAGACCCAGTACTTC	CASSSGVAGATQETQYF	TRBJ2-5	TRBD2	TRBV7-8	.
TGTGCCAGTAGGAACGGGGGTGGGACCGGGGAGCTGTTTTTT	CASRNGGGTGELFF	TRBJ2-2	.	TRBV19	.
TGTGCCAGCAGTGACCCAGGGGGCGAAGGCAATCAGCCCCAGCATTTT	CASSDPGGEGNQPQHF	TRBJ1-5	TRBD1	TRBV2	.
TGTGCCAGCTCACCACGTGGTTTCTCATTCGACACCTTC	CASSPRGFSFDTF	TRBJ1-2	.	TRBV18	.
TGTGCCAGCAGCTTAGTGGGTAGCGGCAACTCCTACAATGAGCAGTTCTTC	CASSLVGSGNSYNEQFF	TRBJ2-1	.	TRBV7-9	once
TGTGCCAGCATCCGTACACCGGGACAGGGAGCACTCAGCTACACCTTC	CASIRTPGQGALSYTF	TRBJ1-2	TRBD1	TRBV7-2	.
TGTGCCAGCAGTTTCCAGGTGGGGTCCTACGAGCAGTACTTC	CASSFQVGSYEQYF	TRBJ2-7	.	TRBV28	.
TGTGCCAGCAGCCCCCAAGGGGCAGGAAACTATGGCTACACCTTC	CASSPQGAGNYGYTF	TRBJ1-2	.	TRBV11-2	.